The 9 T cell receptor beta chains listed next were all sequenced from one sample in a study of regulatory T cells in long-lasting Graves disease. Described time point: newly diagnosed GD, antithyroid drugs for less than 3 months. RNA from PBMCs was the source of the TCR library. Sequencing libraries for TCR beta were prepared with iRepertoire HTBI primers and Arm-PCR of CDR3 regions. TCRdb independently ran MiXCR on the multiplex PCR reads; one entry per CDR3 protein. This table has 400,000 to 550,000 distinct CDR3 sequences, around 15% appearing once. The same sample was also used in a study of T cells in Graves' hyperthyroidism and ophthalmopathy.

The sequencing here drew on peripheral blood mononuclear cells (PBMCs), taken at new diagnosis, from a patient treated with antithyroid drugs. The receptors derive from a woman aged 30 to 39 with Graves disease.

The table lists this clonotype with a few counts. The CDR3 here is CAISDPLGDEQYF. The CDR3 DNA reads as TGTGCCATCAGTGATCCGCTAGGCGACGAGCAGTACTTC. The chain links TRBV10-3 to TRBJ2-7; D is uncertain. V dropped 3 bases and J dropped 5 bases, with 11 bases sitting between them. Germline V gene lookup returns CDR1 ENHRY and CDR2 SYGVKD. The CDR3 runs 13 residues.

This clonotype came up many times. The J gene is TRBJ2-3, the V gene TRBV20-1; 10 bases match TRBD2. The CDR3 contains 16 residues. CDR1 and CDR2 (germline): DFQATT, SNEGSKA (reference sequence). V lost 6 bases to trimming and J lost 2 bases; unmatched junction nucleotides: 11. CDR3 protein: CSAAYPLAGDTDTQYF. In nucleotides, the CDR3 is TGCAGTGCCGCTTACCCCCTAGCGGGAGACACAGATACGCAGTATTTT.

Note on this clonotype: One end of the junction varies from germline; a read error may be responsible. The CDR3 here is CASSLDGNTEALF. The CDR3 region has the DNA TGCGCCAGCAGCTTGGATGGGAACACTGAAGCTCTCTTT. The chain combines TRBV5-5 with TRBJ1-1; no clear D gene. This CDR3 contains 13 residues. The V gene's germline CDR1 is SGHKS and CDR2 YYEKEE (reference sequence).

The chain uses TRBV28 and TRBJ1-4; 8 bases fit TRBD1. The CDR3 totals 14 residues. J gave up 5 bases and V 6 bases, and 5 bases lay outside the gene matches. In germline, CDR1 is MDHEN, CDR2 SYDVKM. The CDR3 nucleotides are TGTGCCAGCAGACCAGGGGGCGCGAATGAAAAACTGTTTTTT. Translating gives CASRPGGANEKLFF.

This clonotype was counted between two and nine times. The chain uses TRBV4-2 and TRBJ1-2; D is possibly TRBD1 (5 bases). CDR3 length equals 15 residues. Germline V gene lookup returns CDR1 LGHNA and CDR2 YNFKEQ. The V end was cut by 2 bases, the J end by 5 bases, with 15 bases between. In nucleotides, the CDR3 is TGTGCCAGCAGCCAAAGCTACGGGACGGTGTATGGCTACACCTTC. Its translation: CASSQSYGTVYGYTF.

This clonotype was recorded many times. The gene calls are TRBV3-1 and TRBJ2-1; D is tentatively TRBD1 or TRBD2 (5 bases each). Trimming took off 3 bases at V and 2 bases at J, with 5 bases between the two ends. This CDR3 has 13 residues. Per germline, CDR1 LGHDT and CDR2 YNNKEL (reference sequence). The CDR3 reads CASSQGPYNEQFF. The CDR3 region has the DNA TGTGCCAGCAGCCAGGGACCCTACAATGAGCAGTTCTTC.

CDR3 residues: CASSLAPSPSSYNSPLHF. Written as DNA, the CDR3 is TGTGCCAGCAGCCTCGCCCCGTCTCCTAGCTCCTATAATTCACCCCTCCACTTT. The V call is TRBV7-2, the J call TRBJ1-6; D unresolved. Trimming stripped 5 bases from V and 0 bases from J, with 17 bases between. CDR3 length: 18 residues. CDR1 SGHTA and CDR2 FQGNSA come from the germline V gene.

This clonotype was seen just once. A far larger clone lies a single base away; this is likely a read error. CDR3 DNA sequence: TGTACCAGCAGCTACGACAGTTATCAGCCCCAGCATTTT. This gives the protein CTSSYDSYQPQHF. The chain combines TRBV6-2 or TRBV6-3 with TRBJ1-5; TRBD1 might be the D (5 bases). Germline CDR1 is MNHEY and CDR2 is SVGEGT. This CDR3 spans 13 amino acids.

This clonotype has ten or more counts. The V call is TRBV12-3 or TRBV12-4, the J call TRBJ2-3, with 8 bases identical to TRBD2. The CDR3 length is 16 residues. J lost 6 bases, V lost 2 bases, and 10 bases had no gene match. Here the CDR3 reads CASSLPGGRRVDTQYF. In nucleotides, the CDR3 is TGTGCCAGCAGTTTACCGGGCGGGAGGAGAGTGGATACGCAGTATTTT.